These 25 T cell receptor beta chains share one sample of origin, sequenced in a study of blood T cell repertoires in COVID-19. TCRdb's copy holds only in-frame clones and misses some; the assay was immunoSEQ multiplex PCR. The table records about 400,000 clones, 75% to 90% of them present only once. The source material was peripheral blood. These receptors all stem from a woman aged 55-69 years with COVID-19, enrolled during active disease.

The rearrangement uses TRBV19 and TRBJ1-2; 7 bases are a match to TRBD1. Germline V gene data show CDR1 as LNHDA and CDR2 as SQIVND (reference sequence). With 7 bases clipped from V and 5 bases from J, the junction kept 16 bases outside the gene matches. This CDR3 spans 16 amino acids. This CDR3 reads CASTPRPGTDFYGYTF. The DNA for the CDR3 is TGTGCCAGTACTCCAAGGCCCGGGACAGACTTTTATGGCTACACCTTC.

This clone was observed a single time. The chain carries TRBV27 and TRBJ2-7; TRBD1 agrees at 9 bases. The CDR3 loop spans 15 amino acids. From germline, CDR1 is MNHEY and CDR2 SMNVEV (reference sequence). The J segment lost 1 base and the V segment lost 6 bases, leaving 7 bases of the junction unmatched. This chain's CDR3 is CASRLKTGGSYEQYF. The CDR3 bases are TGTGCCAGCAGGCTTAAGACAGGGGGTTCCTACGAGCAGTACTTC.

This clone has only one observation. CDR3 in amino acids: CASSSGQPGNTIYF. In nucleotides, the CDR3 is TGTGCCAGCAGCTCAGGACAGCCTGGAAACACCATATATTTT. The chain joins TRBV7-8 to TRBJ1-3; D might be TRBD1 (6 bases). Germline CDR1 and CDR2: SGHVS and FQNEAQ. Deletions cut 4 bases from V and 2 bases from J, with 9 bases between. The CDR3 contains 14 residues.

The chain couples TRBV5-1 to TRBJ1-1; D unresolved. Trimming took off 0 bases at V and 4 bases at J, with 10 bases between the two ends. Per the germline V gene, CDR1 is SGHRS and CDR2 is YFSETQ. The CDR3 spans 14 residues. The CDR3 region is CASSLVQDGTEAFF. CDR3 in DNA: TGCGCCAGCAGCTTGGTTCAGGATGGCACTGAAGCTTTCTTT.

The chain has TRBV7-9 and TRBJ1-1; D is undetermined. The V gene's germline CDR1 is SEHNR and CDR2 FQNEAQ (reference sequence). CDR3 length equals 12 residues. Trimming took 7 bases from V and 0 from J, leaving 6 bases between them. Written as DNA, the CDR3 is TGTGCCAGCACCCCCATGAACACTGAAGCTTTCTTT. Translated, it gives CASTPMNTEAFF.

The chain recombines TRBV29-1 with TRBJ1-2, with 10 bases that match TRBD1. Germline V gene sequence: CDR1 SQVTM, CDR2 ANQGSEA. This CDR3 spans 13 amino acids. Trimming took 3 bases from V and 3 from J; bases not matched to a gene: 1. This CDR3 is CSVDGQGDYGYTF. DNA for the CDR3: TGCAGCGTTGATGGACAGGGGGACTATGGCTACACCTTC.

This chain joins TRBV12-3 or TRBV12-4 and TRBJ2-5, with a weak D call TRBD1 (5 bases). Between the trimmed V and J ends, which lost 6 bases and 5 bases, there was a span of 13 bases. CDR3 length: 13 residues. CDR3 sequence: CASSSGSGETQYF. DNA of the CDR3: TGTGCCAGCAGCTCAGGGTCGGGTGAGACCCAGTACTTC.

CDR3 sequence reads: CASSLGARGPTGEQYF. CDR3 bases: TGTGCCAGCAGCTTGGGGGCACGGGGACCCACAGGGGAGCAGTACTTC. The chain is built from TRBV5-4 and TRBJ2-7; perhaps TRBD1 as D (6 bases). V was trimmed by 0 bases and J by 7 bases, leaving 20 bases between them. The V gene's germline CDR1 is SGHNT and CDR2 YYREEE (reference sequence). The CDR3 extends over 16 amino acids.

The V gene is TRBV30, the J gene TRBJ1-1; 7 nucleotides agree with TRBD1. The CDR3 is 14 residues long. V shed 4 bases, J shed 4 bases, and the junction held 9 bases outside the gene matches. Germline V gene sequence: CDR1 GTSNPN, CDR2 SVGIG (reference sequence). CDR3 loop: CAWTYGAGGTEAFF. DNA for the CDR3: TGTGCCTGGACCTATGGGGCAGGGGGCACTGAAGCTTTCTTT.

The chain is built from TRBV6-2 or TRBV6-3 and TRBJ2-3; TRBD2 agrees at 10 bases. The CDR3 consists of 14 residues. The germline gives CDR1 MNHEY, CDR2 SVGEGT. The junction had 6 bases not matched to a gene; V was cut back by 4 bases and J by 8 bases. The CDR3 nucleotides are TGTGCCAGCAGTTTAGCGGGGGGCCGGGGTACGCAGTATTTT. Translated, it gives CASSLAGGRGTQYF.

This CDR3 reads CASTEDNPSTDTQYF. CDR3 DNA: TGTGCCAGCACCGAGGACAACCCTAGCACAGATACGCAGTATTTT. The chain joins TRBV9 to TRBJ2-3, with D tentatively TRBD1 (5 bases). The V gene lost 6 bases and the J gene lost 0 bases, with 14 bases spanning the gap. From germline, CDR1 is SGDLS and CDR2 YYNGEE. The length of the CDR3 is 15 residues.

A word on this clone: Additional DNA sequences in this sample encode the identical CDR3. CDR3 coding DNA: TGTGCCAGCAGCTCCAACGGCGAGGTAGGCAATCAGCCCCAGCATTTT. Its translation is CASSSNGEVGNQPQHF. The chain is built from TRBV11-3 and TRBJ1-5, with D hard to call. This CDR3 is 16 amino acids long. From germline, CDR1 is SGHNT and CDR2 YENEEA. V lost 4 bases to trimming and J lost 2 bases, with 15 bases between them.

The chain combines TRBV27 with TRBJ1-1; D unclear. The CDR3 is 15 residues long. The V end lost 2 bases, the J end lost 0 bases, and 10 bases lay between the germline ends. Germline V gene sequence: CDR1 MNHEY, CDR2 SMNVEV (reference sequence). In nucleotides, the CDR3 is TGTGCCAGCAGTTTAAACGCCGCGGTGAACACTGAAGCTTTCTTT. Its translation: CASSLNAAVNTEAFF.

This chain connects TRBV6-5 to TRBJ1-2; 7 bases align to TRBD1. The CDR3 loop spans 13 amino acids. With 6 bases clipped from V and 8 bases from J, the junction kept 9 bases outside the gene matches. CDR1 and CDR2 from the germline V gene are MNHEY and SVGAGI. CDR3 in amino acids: CASSPSGGQGYTF. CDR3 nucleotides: TGTGCCAGCAGCCCATCTGGGGGACAGGGCTACACCTTC.

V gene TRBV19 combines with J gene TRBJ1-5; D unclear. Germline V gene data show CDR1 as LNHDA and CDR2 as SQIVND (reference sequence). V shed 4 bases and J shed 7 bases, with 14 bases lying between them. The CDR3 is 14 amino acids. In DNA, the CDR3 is TGTGCCAGTAGTACCACCGGCCTCGGGCAGCCCCAGCATTTT. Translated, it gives CASSTTGLGQPQHF. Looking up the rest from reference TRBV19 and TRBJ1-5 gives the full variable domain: DGGITQSPKYLFRKEGQNVTLSCEQNLNHDAMYWYRQDPGQGLRLIYYSQIVNDFQKGDIAEGYSVSREKKESFPLTVTSAQKNPTAFYLCASSTTGLGQPQHFGDGTRLSIL.

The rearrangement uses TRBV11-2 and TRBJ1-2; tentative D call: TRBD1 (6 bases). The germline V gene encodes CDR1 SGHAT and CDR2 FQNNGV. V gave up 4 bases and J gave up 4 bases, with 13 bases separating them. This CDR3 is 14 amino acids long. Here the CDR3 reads CASSSAQGSYGYTF. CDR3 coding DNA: TGTGCCAGCAGCTCGGCACAGGGAAGCTATGGCTACACCTTC.

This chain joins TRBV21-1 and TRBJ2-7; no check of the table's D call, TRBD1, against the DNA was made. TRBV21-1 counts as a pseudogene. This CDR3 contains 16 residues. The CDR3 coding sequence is TGTGCCAGCAGCAAAGTAGGGCAGGGGCGAAGCCACGAGCAGTACTTC. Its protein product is CASSKVGQGRSHEQYF.

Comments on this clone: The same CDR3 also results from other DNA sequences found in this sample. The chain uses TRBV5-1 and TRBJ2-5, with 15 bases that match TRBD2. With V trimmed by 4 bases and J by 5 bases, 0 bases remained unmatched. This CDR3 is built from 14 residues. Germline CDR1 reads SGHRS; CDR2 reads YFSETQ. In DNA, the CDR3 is TGCGCCAGCAGCGGGACTAGCGGGGGGGAGACCCAGTACTTC. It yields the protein CASSGTSGGETQYF.

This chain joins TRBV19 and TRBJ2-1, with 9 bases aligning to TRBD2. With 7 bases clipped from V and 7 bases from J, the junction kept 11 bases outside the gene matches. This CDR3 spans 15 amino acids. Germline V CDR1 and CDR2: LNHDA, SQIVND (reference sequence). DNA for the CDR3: TGTGCCAGTAAGGAACTAGCGGGTTCAAGGAATGAGCAGTTCTTC. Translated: CASKELAGSRNEQFF.

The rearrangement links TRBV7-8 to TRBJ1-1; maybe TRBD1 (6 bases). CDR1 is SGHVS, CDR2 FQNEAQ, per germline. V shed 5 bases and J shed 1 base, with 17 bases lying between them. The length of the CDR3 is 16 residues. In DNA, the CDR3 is TGTGCCAGCAGCCCAGGATGGAACAGGGAGAACACTGAAGCTTTCTTT. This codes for CASSPGWNRENTEAFF.

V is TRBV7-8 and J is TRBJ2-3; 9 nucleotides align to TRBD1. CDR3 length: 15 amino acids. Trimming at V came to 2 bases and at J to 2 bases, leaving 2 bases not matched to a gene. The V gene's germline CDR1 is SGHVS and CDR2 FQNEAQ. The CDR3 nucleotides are TGTGCCAGCAGCTTAAACAGGGGGCCCACAGATACGCAGTATTTT. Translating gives CASSLNRGPTDTQYF.

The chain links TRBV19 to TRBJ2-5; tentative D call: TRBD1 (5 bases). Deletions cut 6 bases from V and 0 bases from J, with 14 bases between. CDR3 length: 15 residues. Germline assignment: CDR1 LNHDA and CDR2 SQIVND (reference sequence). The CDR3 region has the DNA TGTGCCAGTAGGGTACAAGGACATTACCAAGAGACCCAGTACTTC. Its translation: CASRVQGHYQETQYF.

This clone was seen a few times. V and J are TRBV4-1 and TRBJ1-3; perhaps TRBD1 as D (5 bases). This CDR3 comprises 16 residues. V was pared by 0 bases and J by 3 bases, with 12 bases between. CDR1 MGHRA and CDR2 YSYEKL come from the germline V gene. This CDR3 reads CASSQEGHLYGNTIYF. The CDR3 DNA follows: TGCGCCAGCAGCCAAGAAGGACATTTATATGGAAACACCATATATTTT.

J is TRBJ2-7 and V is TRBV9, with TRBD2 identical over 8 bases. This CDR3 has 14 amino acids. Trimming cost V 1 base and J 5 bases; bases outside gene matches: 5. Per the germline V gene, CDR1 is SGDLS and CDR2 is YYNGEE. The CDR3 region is CASSVSGGPDEQYF. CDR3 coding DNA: TGTGCCAGCAGCGTAAGCGGGGGCCCTGACGAGCAGTACTTC.

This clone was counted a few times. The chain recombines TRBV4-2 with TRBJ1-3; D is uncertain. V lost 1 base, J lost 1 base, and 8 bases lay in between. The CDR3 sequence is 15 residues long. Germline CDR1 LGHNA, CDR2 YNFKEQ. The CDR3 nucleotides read TGTGCCAGCAGCCAAGCTTCGGGGTCTGGAAACACCATATATTTT. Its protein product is CASSQASGSGNTIYF.